These T cell receptor beta chains were read from a single sample in a study of cytomegalovirus exposure and HLA in healthy donors. The data were produced by immunoSEQ multiplex PCR, yet TCRdb's version contains in-frame clones alone and is incomplete. The sample lists about 130,000 clones, 74% occurring once. Sequenced material: PBMCs. These receptors all stem from a woman aged 50 to 60 in good health and CMV-seropositive. Both conserved end residues are part of each CDR3. Fields, in order: J gene, V gene, clone size, D gene, CDR3 protein, CDR3 DNA. The D gene is left open where the match is weak. Rows give clone size only sometimes, using once, few, many, or a class for an expanded clone.

TRBJ2-1	TRBV2	-	TRBD1	CASRAQTGNPNEQFF	TGTGCCAGCAGGGCGCAGACAGGGAATCCCAATGAGCAGTTCTTC
TRBJ1-1	TRBV7-9	-	-	CASNPPAGPRDLNTEAFF	TGTGCCAGCAACCCACCTGCGGGGCCGAGAGACCTGAACACTGAAGCTTTCTTT
TRBJ1-1	TRBV5-1	-	-	CASSLGGKGSTEAFF	TGCGCCAGCAGCTTGGGGGGCAAGGGAAGCACTGAAGCTTTCTTT
TRBJ2-7	TRBV2	-	-	CASTAMYEQYF	TGTGCCAGCACTGCGATGTACGAGCAGTACTTC
TRBJ2-3	TRBV11-2	-	-	CASSQPGLYTDTQYF	TGTGCCAGCAGCCAGCCGGGACTGTACACAGATACGCAGTATTTT
TRBJ2-2	TRBV7-6	-	-	CASSYEQVTGELFF	TGTGCCAGCAGCTACGAACAGGTCACCGGGGAGCTGTTTTTT
TRBJ1-2	TRBV6-5	few	TRBD1	CASSGGQSWGYTF	TGTGCCAGCAGTGGGGGACAGTCCTGGGGCTACACCTTC
TRBJ2-1	TRBV9	-	-	CASGEDEQFF	TGTGCCAGCGGGGAGGATGAGCAGTTCTTC
TRBJ1-6	TRBV7-2	few	-	CASSLHHQGTLGNNSPLHF	TGTGCCAGCAGCTTACATCATCAGGGGACCTTGGGGAATAATTCACCCCTCCACTTT
TRBJ2-1	TRBV27	-	TRBD1	CASKSGTGEGEQFF	TGTGCCAGCAAATCCGGGACAGGGGAGGGTGAGCAGTTCTTC
TRBJ2-2	TRBV30	-	-	CAWKLNGELFF	TGTGCCTGGAAGCTCAACGGGGAGCTGTTTTTT
TRBJ1-6	TRBV19	-	-	CASNKGRYSPLHF	TGTGCCAGTAACAAGGGGAGGTACTCACCCCTCCACTTT
TRBJ2-5	TRBV5-1	-	TRBD1	CASSKGQGRAETQYF	TGCGCCAGCAGCAAAGGACAGGGGAGGGCAGAGACCCAGTACTTC
TRBJ2-3	TRBV7-9	-	-	CASSPWLGGTQYF	TGTGCCAGCAGCCCCTGGCTCGGCGGTACGCAGTATTTT
TRBJ2-7	TRBV7-2	-	TRBD2	CASSSRTSGWSSYEQYF	TGTGCCAGCAGCTCACGTACTAGCGGGTGGAGCTCCTACGAGCAGTACTTC
TRBJ2-5	TRBV27	-	TRBD2	CASSSRGGKETQYF	TGTGCCAGCAGTTCCCGCGGGGGGAAAGAGACCCAGTACTTC
TRBJ1-2	TRBV29-1	-	-	CSVSLAGYGYTF	TGCAGCGTGTCCCTCGCCGGCTATGGCTACACCTTC
TRBJ2-3	TRBV7-6	-	TRBD2	CASSLGRTSLDTQYF	TGTGCCAGCAGCTTAGGACGGACTAGTCTGGATACGCAGTATTTT
TRBJ1-1	TRBV15	once	-	CATGGMRAEAFF	TGTGCCACCGGGGGGATGCGCGCTGAAGCTTTCTTT
TRBJ2-5	TRBV5-1	-	-	CASSRDRPDQETQYF	TGCGCCAGCAGCCGCGACAGGCCCGACCAAGAGACCCAGTACTTC
TRBJ2-7	TRBV14	-	-	CASTLGQQSSYEQYF	TGTGCCAGCACCCTAGGCCAGCAGAGCTCCTACGAGCAGTACTTC
TRBJ1-3	TRBV2	-	-	CASSERGITGNTIYF	TGTGCCAGCAGTGAACGGGGAATTACTGGAAACACCATATATTTT
TRBJ2-7	TRBV4-1	-	-	CASTYAGDPSNEQYF	TGCGCCAGCACATACGCCGGGGATCCTTCAAACGAGCAGTACTTC
TRBJ2-1	TRBV2	few	TRBD2	CASTFGGISYNEQFF	TGTGCCAGCACGTTCGGGGGGATCTCCTACAATGAGCAGTTCTTC
TRBJ2-3	TRBV7-9	few	TRBD2	CASSLPLRLAGLTDTQYF	TGTGCCAGCAGCTTACCCCTTCGACTAGCGGGGTTAACAGATACGCAGTATTTT
TRBJ1-5	TRBV6-1	-	TRBD1	CASSEGDRGNQPQHF	TGTGCCAGCAGTGAAGGCGACAGGGGCAATCAGCCCCAGCATTTT
TRBJ1-1	TRBV5-1	-	TRBD1	CASSWADRGLAEAFF	TGCGCCAGCAGCTGGGCTGACAGGGGTTTGGCCGAAGCTTTCTTT
TRBJ2-4	TRBV19	-	TRBD2	CASSELAGGYIQYF	TGTGCCAGTAGTGAGCTAGCGGGGGGGTACATTCAGTACTTC
TRBJ2-3	TRBV5-6	-	TRBD1	CASSPGQGARDTQYF	TGTGCCAGCAGCCCGGGGCAGGGGGCACGAGATACGCAGTATTTT
TRBJ1-2	TRBV25-1	-	-	CASSDRITDYGYTF	TGTGCCAGCAGTGACCGAATCACAGATTATGGCTACACCTTC
TRBJ2-4	TRBV19	-	-	CASSKGSSITLAKNIQYF	TGTGCCAGTAGTAAGGGGTCTTCTATCACTCTAGCCAAAAACATTCAGTACTTC
TRBJ1-4	TRBV6-5	-	-	CASSLPPDEKLFF	TGTGCCAGCAGCCTCCCCCCTGATGAAAAACTGTTTTTT
TRBJ2-5	TRBV27	-	-	CASSSSTGKTQYF	TGTGCCAGCAGCTCTAGTACAGGGAAGACCCAGTACTTC
TRBJ1-5	TRBV6-5	few	-	CAAGVQPQHF	TGTGCCGCCGGGGTTCAGCCCCAGCATTTT
TRBJ1-5	TRBV5-1	-	-	CANRSGDGHF	TGCGCCAACCGATCGGGGGATGGGCATTTT
TRBJ1-5	TRBV12-5	-	TRBD1	CASGGTGDQPQHF	TGTGCTAGTGGGGGGACAGGGGATCAGCCCCAGCATTTT
TRBJ1-3	TRBV25-1	-	-	CASSERTGPSGGNTIYF	TGTGCCAGCAGTGAAAGAACAGGGCCCTCGGGGGGAAACACCATATATTTT
TRBJ1-4	TRBV5-1	-	-	CASSLSGGQKLFF	TGCGCCAGCAGCTTGTCCGGGGGTCAGAAACTGTTTTTT
TRBJ1-2	TRBV20-1	-	-	CSASGGGYTF	TGCAGTGCTAGTGGAGGAGGCTACACCTTC
TRBJ2-7	TRBV9	-	-	CASSVAAGLYSYEQYF	TGTGCCAGCAGCGTAGCTGCAGGCCTATACTCCTACGAGCAGTACTTC
TRBJ2-1	TRBV10-3	few	TRBD1	CAISTGTGVNEQFF	TGTGCCATCAGCACCGGGACAGGGGTCAATGAGCAGTTCTTC
TRBJ2-2	TRBV15	-	TRBD1	CATSRARTGGNTGELFF	TGTGCCACCAGCAGAGCCCGGACAGGGGGAAACACCGGGGAGCTGTTTTTT
TRBJ2-2	TRBV6-6	-	TRBD2	CASSYRGGALTGELFF	TGTGCCAGCAGTTACCGCGGGGGGGCTTTAACCGGGGAGCTGTTTTTT
TRBJ1-2	TRBV4-1	-	-	CASSQVFQGGNGYTF	TGCGCCAGCAGCCAAGTATTCCAGGGTGGTAATGGCTACACCTTC
TRBJ2-3	TRBV6-6	-	-	CASSYGAVSTDTQYF	TGTGCCAGCAGCTATGGAGCAGTTAGCACAGATACGCAGTATTTT
TRBJ1-1	TRBV7-2	-	-	CASSLDSTEAFF	TGTGCCAGCAGCTTAGACAGCACTGAAGCTTTCTTT
TRBJ1-2	TRBV5-6	few	TRBD1	CASSSGTGTLIAYGYTF	TGTGCCAGCAGCTCAGGGACAGGGACTTTAATAGCGTATGGCTACACCTTC
TRBJ1-3	TRBV11-2	-	-	CASSPSRNTIYF	TGTGCCAGCAGCCCGTCCCGAAACACCATATATTTT
TRBJ1-5	TRBV29-1	-	-	CSASHRDTGNNQPQHF	TGCAGCGCCTCACATCGGGACACAGGAAACAATCAGCCCCAGCATTTT
TRBJ2-5	TRBV5-4	-	-	CASSAIGDETQYF	TGTGCCAGCAGCGCGATAGGGGATGAGACCCAGTACTTC
TRBJ1-4	TRBV6-5	-	TRBD1	CASSLGQGGKLFF	TGTGCCAGCAGTCTCGGACAGGGTGGAAAACTGTTTTTT
TRBJ2-1	TRBV9	once	-	CASNPAPGSGYNEQFF	TGTGCCAGCAACCCGGCTCCCGGCAGCGGGTACAATGAGCAGTTCTTC
TRBJ1-6	TRBV7-8	-	TRBD1	CASSLTGGTDSPLHF	TGTGCCAGCAGCCTCACAGGGGGTACGGATTCACCCCTCCACTTT
TRBJ1-1	TRBV10-3	-	-	CAISETRPTGSHEAFF	TGTGCCATCAGTGAGACCCGCCCGACAGGAAGCCATGAAGCTTTCTTT
TRBJ1-4	TRBV14	few	-	CASSLAPGRRDEKLFF	TGTGCCAGCAGCCTCGCCCCGGGCAGGCGGGATGAAAAACTGTTTTTT
TRBJ1-1	TRBV5-8	-	-	CASRLRAGGTEAFF	TGTGCCAGCAGGCTCAGGGCGGGGGGCACTGAAGCTTTCTTT